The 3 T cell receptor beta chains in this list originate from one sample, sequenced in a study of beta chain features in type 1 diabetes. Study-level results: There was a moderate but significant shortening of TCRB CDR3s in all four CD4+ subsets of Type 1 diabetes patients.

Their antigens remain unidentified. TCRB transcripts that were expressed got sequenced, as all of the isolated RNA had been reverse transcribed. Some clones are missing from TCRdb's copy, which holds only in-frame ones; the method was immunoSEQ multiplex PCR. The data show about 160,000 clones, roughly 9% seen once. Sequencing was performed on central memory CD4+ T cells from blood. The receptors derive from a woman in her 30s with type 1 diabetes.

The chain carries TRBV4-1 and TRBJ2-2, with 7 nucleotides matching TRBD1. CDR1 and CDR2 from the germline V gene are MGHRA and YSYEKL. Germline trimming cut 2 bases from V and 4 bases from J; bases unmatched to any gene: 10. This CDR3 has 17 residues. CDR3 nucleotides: TGCGCCAGCAGCCAACCCTACCAGGGACAGTTCACCGGGGAGCTGTTTTTT. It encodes CASSQPYQGQFTGELFF.

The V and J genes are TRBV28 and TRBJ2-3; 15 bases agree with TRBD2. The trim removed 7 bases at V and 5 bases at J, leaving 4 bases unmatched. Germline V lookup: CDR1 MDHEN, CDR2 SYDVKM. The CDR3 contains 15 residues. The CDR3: CASTTGLAGGDTQYF. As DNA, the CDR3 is TGTGCCAGCACAACGGGACTAGCGGGAGGAGATACGCAGTATTTT.

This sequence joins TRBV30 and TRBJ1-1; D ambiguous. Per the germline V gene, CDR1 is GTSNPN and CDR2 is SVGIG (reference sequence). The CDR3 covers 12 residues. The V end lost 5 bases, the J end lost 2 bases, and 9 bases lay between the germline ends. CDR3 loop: CAWDLGNTEAFF. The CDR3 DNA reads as TGTGCCTGGGATCTTGGCAACACTGAAGCTTTCTTT.